The 2 T cell receptor beta chains presented below share a single source sample, sequenced in a study of molecular identifiers for immune sequencing clone quantification. TCRdb re-called the PCR reads with MiXCR, one entry per CDR3 protein. This table has some 93,000 distinct CDR3 sequences, 20% to 25% appearing once. Sequencing was carried out using naive CD8+ T cells from blood, with Jurkat cell RNA spiked in. Subset given: FACS-sorted CD8+CD4-CCR7+CD45RA+ naive T cells. Receptors were obtained from a human donor in good health. Some libraries in this study had Jurkat cell RNA spiked in.

The chain recombines TRBV11-2 with TRBJ2-6; D might be TRBD2 (6 bases). Germline V gene data show CDR1 as SGHAT and CDR2 as FQNNGV. V gave up 4 bases and J gave up 2 bases, with 21 bases separating them. This CDR3 has 19 residues. The CDR3 is CASSSYEGAGGTGANVLTF. The CDR3 DNA reads as TGTGCCAGCAGCTCCTACGAGGGAGCTGGGGGGACTGGGGCCAACGTCCTGACTTTC.

This sequence joins TRBV3-1 and TRBJ2-3, with 10 bases that match TRBD2. V trimming: 0 bases; J trimming: 1 base; junction bases outside the gene matches: 10. Germline V gene sequence: CDR1 LGHDT, CDR2 YNNKEL (reference sequence). The CDR3 is 19 amino acids. The CDR3 reads CASSQEPIEGTSGTDTQYF. CDR3 coding DNA: TGTGCCAGCAGCCAAGAACCCATTGAGGGGACTAGCGGCACAGATACGCAGTATTTT.